What follows are 10 T cell receptor beta chains derived from one specimen sequenced in a study of OX40 agonist ivuxolimab in advanced cancers. Sequencing used immunoSEQ multiplex PCR; TCRdb keeps in-frame clones, though not all of them. The data hold about 77,000 clones, with less than 95% observed a single time. The sequencing used CD4+ or CD8+ T cells sorted from blood, collected in a trial of the OX40 agonist ivuxolimab. All receptors derive from an adult with an advanced solid tumor such as melanoma, head and neck, liver or kidney cancer.

This chain uses TRBV28 with TRBJ1-5, with D unresolved. Trimming removed 8 bases from V and 0 bases from J, with 5 bases in between. The germline CDR1 and CDR2 sequences are MDHEN and SYDVKM. The length of the CDR3 is 12 residues. The CDR3 nucleotides read TGTGCCAGCGAGACTAGCAATCAGCCCCAGCATTTT. As protein: CASETSNQPQHF.

The V and J genes are TRBV5-1 and TRBJ1-1; D uncertain. Germline CDR1 reads SGHRS; CDR2 reads YFSETQ. CDR3 length: 15 amino acids. Trimming shortened V by 0 bases and J by 4 bases, and 13 bases separated the two germline ends. For the CDR3, the DNA is TGCGCCAGCAGCTTGGGCGGGGTAGAGGGCACTGAAGCTTTCTTT. As protein: CASSLGGVEGTEAFF. The full variable domain, its missing parts supplied by reference TRBV5-1 and TRBJ1-1, is KAGVTQTPRYLIKTRGQQVTLSCSPISGHRSVSWYQQTPGQGLQFLFEYFSETQRNKGNFPGRFSGRQFSNSRSEMNVSTLELGDSALYLCASSLGGVEGTEAFFGQGTRLTVV.

The genes are TRBV11-2 and TRBJ2-7; possibly TRBD2 for D (6 bases). V lost 1 base and J lost 12, with 13 bases in between. Germline CDR1 reads SGHAT; CDR2 reads FQNNGV. CDR3 length: 12 residues. The CDR3 DNA reads as TGTGCCAGCAGCTTAGCGGGGCGGGACCCGTACTTC. It is translated as CASSLAGRDPYF.

This chain uses TRBV11-2 with TRBJ2-5; D is undetermined. Germline assignment: CDR1 SGHAT and CDR2 FQNNGV. The length of the CDR3 is 11 residues. With 5 bases removed from V and 2 bases from J, the gap between germline ends came to 3 bases. The CDR3 sequence is CASSLQETQYF. The CDR3 bases are TGTGCCAGCAGCCTACAAGAGACCCAGTACTTC.

CDR3 amino acids: CASSYGGGHQPQHF. The CDR3 DNA reads TGTGCCAGCAGCTACGGAGGCGGACATCAGCCCCAGCATTTT. The gene calls are TRBV5-6 and TRBJ1-5; D unclear. The germline V gene encodes CDR1 SGHDT and CDR2 YYEEEE. With 3 bases removed from V and 5 bases from J, the gap between germline ends came to 12 bases. There are 14 residues in the CDR3. Full variable domain (missing parts from reference TRBV5-6 and TRBJ1-5): DAGVTQSPTHLIKTRGQQVTLRCSPKSGHDTVSWYQQALGQGPQFIFQYYEEEERQRGNFPDRFSGHQFPNYSSELNVNALLLGDSALYLCASSYGGGHQPQHFGDGTRLSIL.

The V gene is TRBV4-3, the J gene TRBJ1-1, with D tentatively TRBD1 (6 bases). The CDR3 is made up of 16 amino acids. Germline assignment: CDR1 LGHNA and CDR2 YSLEER. Between the trimmed V and J ends, which lost 0 bases and 0 bases, there was a span of 11 bases. CDR3 coding DNA: TGCGCCAGCAGCCAAGATCCGCGGGGGCTGAACACTGAAGCTTTCTTT. The encoded protein is CASSQDPRGLNTEAFF.

The chain links TRBV28 to TRBJ2-3; TRBD1 aligns across 7 bases. CDR3 length equals 15 residues. Germline assignment: CDR1 MDHEN and CDR2 SYDVKM. V dropped 5 bases and J dropped 6; count of bases not matched to a gene: 11. The CDR3 loop reads CASSPTQGFGDTQYF. Here the CDR3 DNA reads TGTGCCAGCAGTCCAACACAGGGGTTCGGGGATACGCAGTATTTT.

The V gene is TRBV18, the J gene TRBJ1-4; D remains ambiguous. V shed 1 base and J shed 8 bases, with 8 bases lying between them. Germline CDR1 is KGHSH and CDR2 is LQKENI. The length of the CDR3 is 13 residues. CDR3 sequence reads: CASSPLTDEKLFF. In DNA, the CDR3 is TGTGCCAGCTCACCACTCACGGACGAAAAACTGTTTTTT.

This sequence joins TRBV5-4 and TRBJ2-1; tentative D call: TRBD1 (5 bases). Germline V gives CDR1 SGHNT, CDR2 YYREEE (reference sequence). Trimming removed 4 bases from V and 0 bases from J, with 14 bases in between. CDR3 length: 16 amino acids. CDR3 coding DNA: TGTGCCAGCAGCCTAAGGGGCCGGAGCTCCTACAATGAGCAGTTCTTC. Translated, it gives CASSLRGRSSYNEQFF.

Here the CDR3 DNA reads TGTGCCAGCAGGTTGGGCCCTCGAAGGTCAGATACGCAGTATTTT. It codes for CASRLGPRRSDTQYF. This chain connects TRBV7-2 to TRBJ2-3; no clear D. This CDR3 has 15 amino acids. With 6 bases removed from V and 4 bases from J, the gap between germline ends came to 17 bases. Per germline, CDR1 SGHTA and CDR2 FQGNSA.